This T cell receptor (beta chain) was documented in a study of T cells in Graves' hyperthyroidism and ophthalmopathy. Study results and caveats: Ophthalmopathy was separated from stable hyperthyroidism by a 13 V-J model.

This clonotype has at least ten counts. The antigen is unknown. TCR beta CDR3 regions were amplified from RNA. During a first-round RT-PCR of the TCR CDR3, the HTBI primer set was used. Each CDR3 protein is one row after TCRdb ran MiXCR on the multiplex PCR reads. The sample contains some 300,000 distinct CDR3 sequences, about 19% of which appear only once. Germline-derived CDR1 and CDR2 are SGHKS and YYEKEE (reference sequence). This CDR3 comprises 16 residues. Trimming stripped 4 bases from V and 5 bases from J, with 21 bases between. Sequencing was carried out using blood. The rearrangement joins TRBV5-5 to TRBJ2-5; weak D call: TRBD2 (5 bases). This sequence was found in a man over 45 with Graves' ophthalmopathy. The CDR3 DNA follows: TGTGCCAGCAGCCCGGCCGGGAACCAGGTGCGGGAGACCCAGTACTTC. Encoded protein: CASSPAGNQVRETQYF.